This T cell receptor (beta chain) derives from a study of molecular identifiers for immune sequencing clone quantification. Study results and caveats: Clones with over 20 RNA copies captured over 99% of effector molecules but under 1% of naive ones.

Germline loops: CDR1 SQVTM, CDR2 ANQGSEA. This CDR3 region has 15 residues. V lost 3 bases, J lost 4 bases, and 7 bases stayed unmatched. In this sample, this clonotype turned up a few times. What it recognizes is unknown. TCRdb reanalysed the PCR reads using MiXCR and keeps one entry per CDR3 protein. The table lists nearly 650,000 distinct CDR3 sequences, about 25% of them singletons. CD8+CD4-CCR7+CD45RA+ cells were sorted as naive CD8 T cells. Sample: naive CD8+ T cells from blood, with Jurkat cell RNA spiked in. Subset defined: FACS-sorted CD8+CD4-CCR7+CD45RA+ naive T cells. This clonotype was sampled from a human donor in good health. Some libraries in this study had Jurkat cell RNA spiked in. The V gene is TRBV29-1, the J gene TRBJ2-1, with TRBD1 matching 9 bases. The CDR3 sequence: CSVEPQGTGYNEQFF. CDR3 coding DNA: TGCAGCGTTGAGCCCCAGGGGACAGGGTACAATGAGCAGTTCTTC.